The source of this T cell receptor (beta chain) is a study of cytomegalovirus exposure and HLA in healthy donors. With 60 Vbeta and 13 Jbeta primers, the PCR was carried out. The table came from immunoSEQ multiplex PCR; TCRdb's copy has only in-frame clones and leaves some out. Of some 110,000 clones listed, roughly three quarters are singletons. CDR3 length: 18 amino acids. V lost 7 bases and J lost 4, with 25 bases in between. In germline, CDR1 is LNHDA, CDR2 SQIVND (reference sequence). Specimen: PBMCs. The TCR comes from a woman aged 18-30 years in good health and CMV-seropositive. The rearrangement links TRBV19 to TRBJ2-2, with D maybe TRBD1 (6 bases). The CDR3 DNA reads as TGTGCCAGTACCATACGCTCCACGGGCAGAGGGGGCACCGGGGAGCTGTTTTTT. Amino acids: CASTIRSTGRGGTGELFF.